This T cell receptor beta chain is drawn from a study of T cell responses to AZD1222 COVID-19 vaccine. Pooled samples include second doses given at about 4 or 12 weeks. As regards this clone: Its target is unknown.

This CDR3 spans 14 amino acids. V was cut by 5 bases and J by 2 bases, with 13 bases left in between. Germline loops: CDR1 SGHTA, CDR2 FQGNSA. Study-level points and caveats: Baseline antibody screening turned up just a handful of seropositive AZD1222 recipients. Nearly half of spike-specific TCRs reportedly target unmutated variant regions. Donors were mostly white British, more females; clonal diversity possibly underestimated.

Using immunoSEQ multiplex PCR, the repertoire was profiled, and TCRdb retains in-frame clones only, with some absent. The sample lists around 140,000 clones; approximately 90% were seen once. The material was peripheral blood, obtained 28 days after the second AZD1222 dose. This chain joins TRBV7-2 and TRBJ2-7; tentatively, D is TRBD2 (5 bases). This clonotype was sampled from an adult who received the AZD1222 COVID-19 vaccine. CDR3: CASSSGTRAYEQYF. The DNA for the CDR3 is TGTGCCAGCAGCAGCGGCACTAGAGCCTACGAGCAGTACTTC. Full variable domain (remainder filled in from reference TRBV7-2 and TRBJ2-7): GAGVSQSPSNKVTEKGKDVELRCDPISGHTALYWYRQSLGQGLEFLIYFQGNSAPDKSGLPSDRFSAERTGGSVSTLTIQRTQQEDSAVYLCASSSGTRAYEQYFGPGTRLTVT.